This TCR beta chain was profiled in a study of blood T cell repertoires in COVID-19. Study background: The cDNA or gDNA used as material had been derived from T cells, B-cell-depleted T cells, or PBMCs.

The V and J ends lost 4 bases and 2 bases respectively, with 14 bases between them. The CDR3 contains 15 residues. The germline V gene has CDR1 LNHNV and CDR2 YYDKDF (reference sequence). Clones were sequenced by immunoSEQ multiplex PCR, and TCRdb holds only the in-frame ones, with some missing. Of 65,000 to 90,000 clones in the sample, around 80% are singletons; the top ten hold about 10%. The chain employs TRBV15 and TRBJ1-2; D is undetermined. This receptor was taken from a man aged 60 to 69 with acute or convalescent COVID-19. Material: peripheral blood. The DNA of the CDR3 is TGTGCCACCAGCACCGTAGCGGGTACCAACTATGGCTACACCTTC. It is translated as CATSTVAGTNYGYTF.